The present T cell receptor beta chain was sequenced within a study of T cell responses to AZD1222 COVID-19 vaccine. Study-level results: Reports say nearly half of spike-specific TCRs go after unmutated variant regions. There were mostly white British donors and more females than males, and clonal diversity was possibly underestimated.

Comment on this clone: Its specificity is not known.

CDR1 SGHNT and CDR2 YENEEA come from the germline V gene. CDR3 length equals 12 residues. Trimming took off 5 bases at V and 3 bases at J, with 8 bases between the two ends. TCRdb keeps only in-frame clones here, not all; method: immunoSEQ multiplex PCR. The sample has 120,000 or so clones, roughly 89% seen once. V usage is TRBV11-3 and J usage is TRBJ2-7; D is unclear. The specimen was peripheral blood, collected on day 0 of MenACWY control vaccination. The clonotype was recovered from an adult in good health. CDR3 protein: CASSRNLYEQYF. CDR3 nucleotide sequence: TGTGCCAGCAGCCGGAACCTCTACGAGCAGTACTTC.